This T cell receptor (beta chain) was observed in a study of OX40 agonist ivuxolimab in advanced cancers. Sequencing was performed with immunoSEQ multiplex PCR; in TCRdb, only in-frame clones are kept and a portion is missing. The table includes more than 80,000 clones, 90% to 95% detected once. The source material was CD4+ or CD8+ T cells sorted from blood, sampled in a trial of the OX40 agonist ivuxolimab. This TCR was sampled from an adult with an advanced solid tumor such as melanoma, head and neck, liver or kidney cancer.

CDR3 amino acids: CASSSTGYQETQYF. The CDR3 coding sequence is TGTGCCAGCAGCTCGACAGGGTACCAAGAGACCCAGTACTTC. The gene calls are TRBV5-4 and TRBJ2-5; 7 bases fit TRBD1. This CDR3 spans 14 amino acids. CDR1 is SGHNT, CDR2 YYREEE, per germline (reference sequence). J lost 0 bases, V lost 3 bases, and 2 bases had no gene match.